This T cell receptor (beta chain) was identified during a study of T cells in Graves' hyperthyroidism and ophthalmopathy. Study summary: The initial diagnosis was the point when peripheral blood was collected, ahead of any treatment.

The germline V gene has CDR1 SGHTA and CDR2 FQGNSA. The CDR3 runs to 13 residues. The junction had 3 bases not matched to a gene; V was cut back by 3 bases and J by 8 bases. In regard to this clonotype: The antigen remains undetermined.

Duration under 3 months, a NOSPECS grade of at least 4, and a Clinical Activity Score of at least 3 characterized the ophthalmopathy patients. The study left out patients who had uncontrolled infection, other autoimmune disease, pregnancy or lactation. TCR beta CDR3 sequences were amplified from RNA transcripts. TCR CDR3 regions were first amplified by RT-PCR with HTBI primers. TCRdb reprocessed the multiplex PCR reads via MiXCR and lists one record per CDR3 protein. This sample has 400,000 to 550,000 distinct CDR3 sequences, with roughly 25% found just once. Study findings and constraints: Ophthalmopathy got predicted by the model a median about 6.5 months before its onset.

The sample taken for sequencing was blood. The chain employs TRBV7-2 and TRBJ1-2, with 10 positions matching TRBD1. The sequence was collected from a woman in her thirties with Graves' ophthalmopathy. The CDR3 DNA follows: TGTGCCAGCAGCTTTGGGACAGGGGAAGGCTACACCTTC. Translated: CASSFGTGEGYTF. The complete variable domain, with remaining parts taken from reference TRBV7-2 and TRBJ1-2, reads GAGVSQSPSNKVTEKGKDVELRCDPISGHTALYWYRQSLGQGLEFLIYFQGNSAPDKSGLPSDRFSAERTGGSVSTLTIQRTQQEDSAVYLCASSFGTGEGYTFGSGTRLTVV.